This T cell receptor beta chain was documented in a study of T cells after posttransplantation cyclophosphamide. Cyclophosphamide on days +3 and +4 followed busulfan-fludarabine conditioning and a marrow graft. The germline CDR1 and CDR2 sequences are LNHDA and SQIVND (reference sequence). The length of the CDR3 is 14 residues. The ends lost 5 bases at V and 6 bases at J; junction bases unmatched: 4. Using immunoSEQ multiplex PCR, the repertoire was profiled, and TCRdb retains in-frame clones only, with some absent. Here the sample spans approximately 3,000 clones, around two thirds being singletons. The table lists this clone with a count of one.

V gene TRBV19 combines with J gene TRBJ2-2; the match to TRBD1 covers 9 bases. The input for sequencing was PBMCs, taken 30 days after allogeneic stem cell transplant with posttransplant cyclophosphamide. The sequence derives from a male patient aged 55 to 70 who received an allogeneic stem cell transplant from a related donor and was CMV-positive. A subset of T cells may come from the graft donor. The CDR3 loop is CASSLTGGSGELFF. CDR3 bases: TGTGCCAGTAGTCTAACAGGGGGCTCCGGGGAGCTGTTTTTT. Variable domain in full (rest from reference TRBV19 and TRBJ2-2): DGGITQSPKYLFRKEGQNVTLSCEQNLNHDAMYWYRQDPGQGLRLIYYSQIVNDFQKGDIAEGYSVSREKKESFPLTVTSAQKNPTAFYLCASSLTGGSGELFFGEGSRLTVL.